Below, 30 T cell receptor beta chains from the same sample are listed, as sequenced in a study of T cell responses to AZD1222 COVID-19 vaccine. The data were produced by immunoSEQ multiplex PCR, yet TCRdb's version contains in-frame clones alone and is incomplete. The sample includes more than 85,000 clones, approximately 89% of them seen just once. The sample consisted of peripheral blood, taken 28 days after the second AZD1222 dose. These TCRs come from an adult who received the AZD1222 COVID-19 vaccine.

The V gene is TRBV11-3, the J gene TRBJ2-1; D might be TRBD2 (6 bases). Germline CDR1 reads SGHNT; CDR2 reads YENEEA. V was pared by 5 bases and J by 0 bases, with 17 bases between. The CDR3 contains 17 residues. Here the CDR3 DNA reads TGTGCCAGCAGCCCAGGGATGGGCGGGAACTCCTACAATGAGCAGTTCTTC. Translating it yields CASSPGMGGNSYNEQFF.

The V gene is TRBV13, the J gene TRBJ1-5; D is perhaps TRBD1 (6 bases). The CDR3 is 12 residues long. V dropped 5 bases and J dropped 7 bases, with 9 bases sitting between them. Germline-derived CDR1 and CDR2 are PRHDT and FYEKMQ (reference sequence). In nucleotides, the CDR3 is TGTGCCAGCAGCAAACAGGGACAGCCCCAGCATTTT. Translating gives CASSKQGQPQHF.

This clone was counted between two and nine times. The V gene is TRBV11-2, the J gene TRBJ1-3; 11 positions match TRBD1. This CDR3 region has 18 residues. Unmatched junction bases numbered 10, after V lost 5 bases and J lost 1 base. The germline gives CDR1 SGHAT, CDR2 FQNNGV. The CDR3 bases are TGTGCCAGCAGCGCCAGGACAGGGGGCGAATTATCTGGAAACACCATATATTTT. Its protein product is CASSARTGGELSGNTIYF.

This rearrangement joins TRBV5-4 to TRBJ2-1; D remains ambiguous. The CDR3 extends over 16 amino acids. V was pared by 4 bases and J by 3 bases, with 17 bases between. Looked up from germline, CDR1 is SGHNT and CDR2 is YYREEE (reference sequence). CDR3 loop: CASSAVFPVNYNEQFF. The CDR3 DNA sequence: TGTGCCAGCAGCGCGGTCTTTCCGGTCAACTACAATGAGCAGTTCTTC.

V usage is TRBV7-9 and J usage is TRBJ1-4; 7 nucleotides align to TRBD1. This CDR3 spans 11 amino acids. The J segment lost 8 bases and the V segment lost 11 bases, leaving 5 bases of the junction unmatched. CDR1 and CDR2 from the germline V gene are SEHNR and FQNEAQ (reference sequence). CDR3 nucleotide sequence: TGTGCCTGTACAGGGGAAGAAAAACTGTTTTTT. Amino acid sequence: CACTGEEKLFF.

This chain links TRBV6-6 with TRBJ2-2; TRBD1 agrees at 7 bases. Germline V gene data show CDR1 as MNHNY and CDR2 as SVGAGI (reference sequence). This CDR3 comprises 15 residues. J was trimmed by 8 bases and V by 0 bases; bases with no gene match: 6. CDR3 coding DNA: TGTGCCAGCAGTTACTCTGACAGGGTAACTGGGGAGCTGTTTTTT. Encoded protein: CASSYSDRVTGELFF.

This chain's CDR3 is CASSFSGSSYNEQFF. In DNA, the CDR3 is TGCGCCAGCAGCTTTAGCGGTAGCTCCTACAATGAGCAGTTCTTC. The chain employs TRBV5-1 and TRBJ2-1; D may be TRBD2 (6 bases). The CDR3 runs to 15 residues. V lost 2 bases to trimming and J lost 0 bases, with 9 bases between them. Germline assignment: CDR1 SGHRS and CDR2 YFSETQ.

The chain has TRBV19 and TRBJ2-2; 9 bases are shared with TRBD1. V gave up 0 bases and J gave up 13 bases; unmatched junction bases: 6. Germline V gene lookup returns CDR1 LNHDA and CDR2 SQIVND (reference sequence). The CDR3 spans 14 residues. Here the CDR3 reads CASSIDIGQGMLFF. For the CDR3, the DNA is TGTGCCAGTAGTATAGATATCGGACAGGGGATGCTGTTTTTT.

V and J are TRBV9 and TRBJ2-3; 7 nucleotides agree with TRBD2. Germline assignment: CDR1 SGDLS and CDR2 YYNGEE. This CDR3 contains 17 residues. V gave up 0 bases and J gave up 0 bases; unmatched junction bases: 7. CDR3 loop: CASSVAAGESSTDTQYF. The CDR3 region has the DNA TGTGCCAGCAGCGTAGCGGCGGGGGAGTCTAGCACAGATACGCAGTATTTT.

The V call is TRBV11-1, the J call TRBJ2-1; a possible D gene is TRBD1 (6 bases). Trimming removed 0 bases from V and 4 bases from J, with 16 bases in between. The germline V gene encodes CDR1 SGHAT and CDR2 FQDESV (reference sequence). CDR3 length: 17 amino acids. CDR3 sequence reads: CASSLAGAASLYNEQFF. CDR3 sequence (DNA): TGTGCCAGCAGCTTAGCGGGGGCCGCGAGCCTTTACAATGAGCAGTTCTTC.

V usage is TRBV5-6 and J usage is TRBJ2-3; no definite D call. Germline values: CDR1 SGHDT, CDR2 YYEEEE. The V end lost 1 base, the J end lost 3 bases, and 9 bases lay between the germline ends. The CDR3 length is 14 residues. CDR3 DNA: TGTGCCAGCAGCTTGTTCCCAGAGACAGATACGCAGTATTTT. Residues: CASSLFPETDTQYF.

This clone was observed a handful of times. The V call is TRBV4-3, the J call TRBJ1-3; no clear D gene. Germline assignment: CDR1 LGHNA and CDR2 YSLEER. CDR3 length equals 16 residues. V was cut by 0 bases and J by 3 bases, with 12 bases left in between. CDR3 bases: TGCGCCAGCAGCCAAGATCTGTCGCGGGGTGGAAACACCATATATTTT. Amino acids: CASSQDLSRGGNTIYF.

The chain carries TRBV11-1 and TRBJ2-7, with a possible D match to TRBD2 (5 bases). V was shortened by 4 bases and J by 7 bases, with 14 bases between the two germline ends. Germline V gene lookup returns CDR1 SGHAT and CDR2 FQDESV (reference sequence). The CDR3 loop spans 13 amino acids. CDR3 region: CASSSLAVGEQYF. The CDR3 bases are TGTGCCAGCAGCTCGCTAGCTGTGGGAGAGCAGTACTTC.

The chain has TRBV7-2 and TRBJ1-3, with a weak D call TRBD1 (6 bases). The V end lost 5 bases, the J end lost 4 bases, and 15 bases lay between the germline ends. The CDR3 consists of 15 residues. Per germline, CDR1 SGHTA and CDR2 FQGNSA. CDR3 protein: CASSSLGGGGNTIYF. The CDR3 DNA reads TGTGCCAGCAGCAGCCTTGGAGGGGGAGGAAACACCATATATTTT.

The chain carries TRBV23-1 and TRBJ1-2; 7 bases line up with TRBD1. TRBV23-1 is an open reading frame whose function is uncertain. CDR3 size: 16 residues. Trimming cost V 3 bases and J 2 bases; bases outside gene matches: 9. The CDR3 loop is CASSHPRDSENYGYTF. Here the CDR3 DNA reads TGCGCCAGCAGTCACCCACGGGACAGCGAAAACTATGGCTACACCTTC.

This clone ranks as large. The J gene is TRBJ2-7, the V gene TRBV7-9, with unresolved D. Germline values: CDR1 SEHNR, CDR2 FQNEAQ (reference sequence). The CDR3 is 12 amino acids. V was cut by 6 bases and J by 2 bases, with 8 bases left in between. As DNA, the CDR3 is TGTGCCAGCAGTCTTCCTACCTACGAGCAGTACTTC. Its translation: CASSLPTYEQYF.

V usage is TRBV19 and J usage is TRBJ1-1, with D possibly TRBD1 on 6 matching bases. CDR1 is LNHDA and CDR2 is SQIVND in the germline V gene (reference sequence). Deletions cut 9 bases from V and 4 bases from J, with 9 bases between. The CDR3 is 11 amino acids. The CDR3 spells CARKGGTEAFF. CDR3 nucleotides: TGTGCCAGAAAGGGGGGCACTGAAGCTTTCTTT. The entire variable domain, with the rest obtained from reference TRBV19 and TRBJ1-1, is as follows: DGGITQSPKYLFRKEGQNVTLSCEQNLNHDAMYWYRQDPGQGLRLIYYSQIVNDFQKGDIAEGYSVSREKKESFPLTVTSAQKNPTAFYLCARKGGTEAFFGQGTRLTVV.

In DNA form, the CDR3 reads TGTGCCAGCACCTGGGACAGGGGGTACCAGCCCCAGCATTTT. Its protein product is CASTWDRGYQPQHF. This chain links TRBV28 with TRBJ1-5, with 11 bases fitting TRBD1. Germline V CDR1 and CDR2: MDHEN, SYDVKM. The ends lost 7 bases at V and 7 bases at J; junction bases unmatched: 6. The CDR3 runs to 14 residues.

V is TRBV5-1 and J is TRBJ2-7, with 9 nucleotides matching TRBD2. This CDR3 comprises 15 residues. Per germline, CDR1 SGHRS and CDR2 YFSETQ. V shed 2 bases, J shed 7 bases, and the junction held 10 bases outside the gene matches. The CDR3, as DNA: TGCGCCAGCAGCTTCACCCCGACTAGCGGCCGGGAGCAGTACTTC. This encodes CASSFTPTSGREQYF.

V usage is TRBV20-1 and J usage is TRBJ1-4; no clear D. V lost 3 bases and J 2 bases, leaving 10 bases between the germline ends. This CDR3 is built from 14 residues. Germline V lookup: CDR1 DFQATT, CDR2 SNEGSKA (reference sequence). CDR3 in DNA: TGCAGTGCTAGTTTAGGGAGGACTAATGAAAAACTGTTTTTT. Residues: CSASLGRTNEKLFF.

This chain links TRBV4-3 with TRBJ1-3; D not certain. CDR3 length: 16 residues. V was trimmed by 0 bases and J by 4 bases, leaving 13 bases between them. The germline CDR1 and CDR2 sequences are LGHNA and YSLEER. The CDR3 loop reads CASSQDHLPSGNTIYF. For the CDR3, the DNA is TGCGCCAGCAGCCAAGATCACCTGCCCTCGGGAAACACCATATATTTT.

V usage is TRBV27 and J usage is TRBJ1-5; 7 bases are a match to TRBD1. The V gene's germline CDR1 is MNHEY and CDR2 SMNVEV (reference sequence). This CDR3 comprises 20 residues. V lost 4 bases to trimming and J lost 0 bases; unmatched junction nucleotides: 18. The CDR3 loop reads CASSSTTGFAQIGSNQPQHF. CDR3 DNA: TGTGCCAGCAGTTCAACGACAGGGTTCGCTCAGATTGGTAGCAATCAGCCCCAGCATTTT.

The chain employs TRBV19 and TRBJ1-5; TRBD1 matches at 9 bases. The length of the CDR3 is 12 residues. Germline V gene lookup returns CDR1 LNHDA and CDR2 SQIVND (reference sequence). V shed 9 bases, J shed 7 bases, and the junction held 4 bases outside the gene matches. The CDR3 protein is CASTDRGQPQHF. For the CDR3, the DNA is TGTGCCAGCACGGACAGGGGCCAGCCCCAGCATTTT.

V usage is TRBV4-3 and J usage is TRBJ2-5, with 10 bases lining up with TRBD1. Per the germline V gene, CDR1 is LGHNA and CDR2 is YSLEER. This CDR3 spans 15 amino acids. Losses at the gene ends were 4 bases for V and 0 bases for J; bases not matched to a gene: 2. The CDR3 DNA is TGCGCCAGCAGCCCGGACAGGGGGTACCAAGAGACCCAGTACTTC. Amino acids: CASSPDRGYQETQYF.

The CDR3 is CASSRVAENTGELFF. The DNA for the CDR3 is TGTGCCAGCAGCCGGGTAGCGGAGAACACCGGGGAGCTGTTTTTT. The rearrangement uses TRBV6-4 and TRBJ2-2; D might be TRBD2 (6 bases). The V end lost 6 bases, the J end lost 1 base, and 12 bases lay between the germline ends. Germline CDR1 MRHNA, CDR2 SNTAGT. The CDR3 has 15 residues.

The chain uses TRBV5-4 and TRBJ2-7; the match to TRBD2 covers 8 bases. V dropped 2 bases and J dropped 1; count of bases not matched to a gene: 5. Germline V gene sequence: CDR1 SGHNT, CDR2 YYREEE (reference sequence). CDR3 length: 15 residues. In DNA, the CDR3 is TGTGCCAGCAGCTTCGGGAGGGATCCTTCCTACGAGCAGTACTTC. Encoded protein: CASSFGRDPSYEQYF.

CDR3: CASSPQGQGITGELFF. The CDR3 bases are TGTGCCAGCTCACCACAGGGACAGGGGATCACCGGGGAGCTGTTTTTT. The chain couples TRBV18 to TRBJ2-2; TRBD1 agrees at 10 bases. Germline CDR1 is KGHSH and CDR2 is LQKENI. This CDR3 has 16 residues. Germline trimming cut 1 base from V and 4 bases from J; bases unmatched to any gene: 3. Full variable domain (remainder filled in from reference TRBV18 and TRBJ2-2): NAGVMQNPRHLVRRRGQEARLRCSPMKGHSHVYWYRQLPEEGLKFMVYLQKENIIDESGMPKERFSAEFPKEGPSILRIQQVVRGDSAAYFCASSPQGQGITGELFFGEGSRLTVL.

This rearrangement joins TRBV2 to TRBJ2-3; 11 nucleotides match TRBD2. The ends lost 6 bases at V and 6 bases at J; junction bases unmatched: 14. The CDR3 runs to 17 residues. The germline V gene encodes CDR1 SNHLY and CDR2 FYNNEI. The DNA for the CDR3 is TGTGCCAGCAGAGGGTGGGCTAGCGGGAGGCAAAAGGATACGCAGTATTTT. Its protein product is CASRGWASGRQKDTQYF.

The CDR3, as DNA: TGTGCCAGCAGCTTGGACAGGGGGGACGGCTACACCTTC. This codes for CASSLDRGDGYTF. The chain is built from TRBV5-5 and TRBJ1-2; 8 positions match TRBD1. The CDR3 runs 13 residues. Germline V lookup: CDR1 SGHKS, CDR2 YYEKEE (reference sequence). V dropped 0 bases and J dropped 8; count of bases not matched to a gene: 3. Based on the CDR3 plus reference TRBV5-5 and TRBJ1-2, the full variable domain is DAGVTQSPTHLIKTRGQQVTLRCSPISGHKSVSWYQQVLGQGPQFIFQYYEKEERGRGNFPDRFSARQFPNYSSELNVNALLLGDSALYLCASSLDRGDGYTFGSGTRLTVV.

The chain has TRBV20-1 and TRBJ1-2, with a possible D match to TRBD1 (6 bases). Germline assignment: CDR1 DFQATT and CDR2 SNEGSKA (reference sequence). The CDR3 has 12 amino acids. With 3 bases removed from V and 7 bases from J, the gap between germline ends came to 12 bases. CDR3 sequence reads: CSASEGVAGYTF. The CDR3 nucleotides are TGCAGTGCTAGTGAGGGGGTAGCTGGCTACACCTTC.